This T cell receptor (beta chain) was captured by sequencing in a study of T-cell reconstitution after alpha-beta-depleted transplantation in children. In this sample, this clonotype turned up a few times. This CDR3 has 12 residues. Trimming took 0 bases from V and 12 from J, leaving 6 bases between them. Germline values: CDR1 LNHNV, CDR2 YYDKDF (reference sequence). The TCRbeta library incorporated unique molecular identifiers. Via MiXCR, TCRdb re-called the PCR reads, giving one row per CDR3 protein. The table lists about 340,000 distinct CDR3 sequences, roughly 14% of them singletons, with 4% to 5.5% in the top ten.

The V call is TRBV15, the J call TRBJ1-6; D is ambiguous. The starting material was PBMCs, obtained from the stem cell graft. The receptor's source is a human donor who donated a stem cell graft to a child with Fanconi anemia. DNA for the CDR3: TGTGCCACCAGCAGAGATATAGAACCCCTCCACTTT. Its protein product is CATSRDIEPLHF. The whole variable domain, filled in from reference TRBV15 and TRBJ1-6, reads DAMVIQNPRYQVTQFGKPVTLSCSQTLNHNVMYWYQQKSSQAPKLLFHYYDKDFNNEADTPDNFQSRRPNTSFCFLDIRSPGLGDTAMYLCATSRDIEPLHFGNGTRLTVT.